This T cell receptor beta chain was observed in a study of CD8+ T cells in alopecia areata. About the study: Tofacitinib ran 6 to 18 months, followed by 6 months off drug. Broader study findings: The presence of one nonresponder keeps the tie between baseline CD8+ expansion and response uncertain. Many expanded lesional clones persisted during tofacitinib (in both scalp and blood).

The treatment: oral pan-JAK inhibitor, 5-10 mg twice daily. Collected material from alopecia areata patients comprised lesional scalp punch biopsies and peripheral blood. With respect to this clone: Antigen unknown.

CDR1 and CDR2 from the germline V gene are SGHAT and FQNNGV. This CDR3 has 15 amino acids. The ends were cut back, 1 base at V and 0 bases at J, with 10 bases in the middle. RNA extraction was followed by reverse transcription into cDNA, which acted as the sequencing template. Data came from immunoSEQ multiplex PCR; TCRdb stores just in-frame clones and leaves some out. The table lists 150,000 to 200,000 clones, around three fifths of them singletons. This clonotype originated in a human donor with alopecia areata. V and J are TRBV11-2 and TRBJ2-7; D not resolved. This specimen was CD4+ T cells sorted from blood, taken at week 4, from a patient treated with tofacitinib. The CDR3 sequence is CASSLGRWSSYEQYF. Written as DNA, the CDR3 is TGTGCCAGCAGCTTAGGCAGGTGGAGCTCCTACGAGCAGTACTTC.